This is a list of T cell receptor beta chains from one sample in a study of shared clonotypes between healthy human individuals. Assay used: immunoSEQ multiplex PCR; TCRdb lists only in-frame clones, some missing. This table has approximately 240,000 clones, 60% to 80% appearing once. Specimen: memory CD4+ T cells sorted from blood. Receptor source: a man aged 25 to 45 in good health. Both conserved end residues are part of each CDR3. The D gene is left open where the match is weak. The size field is filled for only some rows; it gives once, few, many or a size class.

-	TRBV7-9	TRBJ2-1	-	TGTGCCAGCAGCCATGGCGTAAACAATGAGCAGTTCTTC	CASSHGVNNEQFF
few	TRBV11-2	TRBJ2-1	-	TGTGCCAGCAGCTTATTAGCGGTCTCCTACAATGAGCAGTTCTTC	CASSLLAVSYNEQFF
-	TRBV6-5	TRBJ1-3	TRBD1	TGTGCCAGTGGACAGGGTACCGGAAACACCATATATTTT	CASGQGTGNTIYF
once	TRBV12-5	TRBJ1-1	TRBD1	TGTGCTAGTGGTTTGGCCCGTGGGACAGGGCCTAACACTGAAGCTTTCTTT	CASGLARGTGPNTEAFF
-	TRBV11-2	TRBJ2-4	-	TGTGCCAGCAGCTTGACCCGGACAGACAAAAACATTCAGTACTTC	CASSLTRTDKNIQYF
-	TRBV7-2	TRBJ2-1	TRBD2	TGTGCCAGCAGCTTAGGGACTAGCGATTTGTATGAGCAGTTCTTC	CASSLGTSDLYEQFF
few	TRBV27	TRBJ2-3	TRBD2	TGTGCCAGCAGTTTAGGGGCTAGCGGGCAGTATTTT	CASSLGASGQYF
-	TRBV5-1	TRBJ2-7	-	TGCGCCAGCAGTCCGGGGGCCTACGAGCAGTACTTC	CASSPGAYEQYF
-	TRBV5-1	TRBJ1-5	TRBD1	TGCGCCAGCAGCCTCACAGGGGTGGGGGTCAATCAGCCCCAGCATTTT	CASSLTGVGVNQPQHF
-	TRBV19	TRBJ1-1	-	TGTGCCAGTACCGACCCGGGGGGCCGGGGTACTGAAGCTTTCTTT	CASTDPGGRGTEAFF
once	TRBV4-1	TRBJ1-4	-	TGCGCCAGCAGCCTGGGTCCGCTTGAAAAACTGTTTTTT	CASSLGPLEKLFF